A selection of T cell receptor beta chains follows, all from one sample in a study of shared clonotypes between healthy human individuals. Clones were sequenced by immunoSEQ multiplex PCR, and TCRdb holds only the in-frame ones, with some missing. The table has roughly 2 million clones, roughly 95% seen once. Material: naive CD4+ T cells sorted from blood. Receptors originate from a man younger than 30 in good health. Each CDR3 is given with its conserved first and last residue. The D gene is left open where the match is weak. The size of a clone is reported for some rows only, either as once, few or many, or as a class for expanded clones.

d_gene: TRBD2
abundance: .
j_gene: TRBJ2-2
v_gene: TRBV5-1
CDR3nt: TGCGCCAGCAGCTTGATGGGACTAGCGGGAGAAAGCGGGGAGCTGTTTTTT
CDR3aa: CASSLMGLAGESGELFF

d_gene: .
abundance: .
j_gene: TRBJ1-5
v_gene: TRBV19
CDR3nt: TGTGCCAGTAACGAGGGGGTTGTCAGCAATCAGCCCCAGCATTTT
CDR3aa: CASNEGVVSNQPQHF

d_gene: TRBD1
abundance: .
j_gene: TRBJ1-2
v_gene: TRBV27
CDR3nt: TGTGCCAGCAGTCAAACAGGGGGCATAGGTGGCTACACCTTC
CDR3aa: CASSQTGGIGGYTF

d_gene: .
abundance: .
j_gene: TRBJ1-5
v_gene: TRBV6-1
CDR3nt: TGTGCCAGCAAAGAACAGGGAAGCAATCAGCCCCAGCATTTT
CDR3aa: CASKEQGSNQPQHF

d_gene: .
abundance: .
j_gene: TRBJ2-5
v_gene: TRBV11-2
CDR3nt: TGTGCCAGCAGTCTTAATCAAGAGACCCAGTACTTC
CDR3aa: CASSLNQETQYF

d_gene: TRBD2
abundance: .
j_gene: TRBJ2-2
v_gene: TRBV14
CDR3nt: TGTGCCAGCAGCAAGGACGGGACTATTAACACCGGGGAGCTGTTTTTT
CDR3aa: CASSKDGTINTGELFF

d_gene: .
abundance: .
j_gene: TRBJ2-5
v_gene: TRBV29-1
CDR3nt: TGCAGCGCTTGGGGGGACAAGTACCAAGAGACCCAGTACTTC
CDR3aa: CSAWGDKYQETQYF

d_gene: .
abundance: .
j_gene: TRBJ1-1
v_gene: TRBV5-4
CDR3nt: TGTGCCAGCAGCTTGGTTACCAGGGACGAAGCTTTCTTT
CDR3aa: CASSLVTRDEAFF

d_gene: .
abundance: .
j_gene: TRBJ1-3
v_gene: TRBV10-3
CDR3nt: TGTGCCACCTCGGGTATCTCTGGAAACACCATATATTTT
CDR3aa: CATSGISGNTIYF

d_gene: TRBD1
abundance: once
j_gene: TRBJ1-5
v_gene: TRBV5-1
CDR3nt: TGCGCCAGCAGCTTGGGGACAGGGATCGGCAATCAGCCCCAGCATTTT
CDR3aa: CASSLGTGIGNQPQHF

d_gene: .
abundance: .
j_gene: TRBJ2-3
v_gene: TRBV6-5
CDR3nt: TGTGCCAGCAGTTACACTCGGAGAACAGATACGCAGTATTTT
CDR3aa: CASSYTRRTDTQYF